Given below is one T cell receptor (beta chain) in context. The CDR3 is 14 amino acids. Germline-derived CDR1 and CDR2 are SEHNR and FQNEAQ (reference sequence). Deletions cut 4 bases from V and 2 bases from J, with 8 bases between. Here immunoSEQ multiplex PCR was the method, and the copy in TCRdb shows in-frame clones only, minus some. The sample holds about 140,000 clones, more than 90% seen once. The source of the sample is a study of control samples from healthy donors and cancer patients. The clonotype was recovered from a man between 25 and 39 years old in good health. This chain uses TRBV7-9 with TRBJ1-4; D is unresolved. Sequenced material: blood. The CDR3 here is CASSSDGTNEKLFF. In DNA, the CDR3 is TGTGCCAGCAGCTCGGATGGGACTAATGAAAAACTGTTTTTT.